A selection of T cell receptor beta chains follows, all from one sample in a study of blood T cell repertoires in COVID-19. Assay: immunoSEQ multiplex PCR; the TCRdb copy retains only in-frame clones and omits some. The table has approximately 210,000 clones, about nine tenths seen once. The source material was peripheral blood. Every receptor here comes from a woman aged 40 to 50 with acute or convalescent COVID-19. The CDR3 runs from the conserved cysteine through the conserved F or W. The order of the fields is CDR3 protein, CDR3 DNA, D gene, J gene, V gene, clone size. The D gene is left open where the match is weak. Some rows mark clone size as missing; the rest say once, few, many or name a class of expanded clone.

cdr3_aa: CASSQEADTQYF; cdr3_nt: TGCGCCAGCAGCCAGGAGGCAGATACGCAGTATTTT; d_call: NA; j_call: TRBJ2-3; v_call: TRBV5-1; clone_size: NA
cdr3_aa: CASRLTENTEAFF; cdr3_nt: TGCGCCAGCAGACTCACAGAGAACACTGAAGCTTTCTTT; d_call: NA; j_call: TRBJ1-1; v_call: TRBV10-1; clone_size: NA
cdr3_aa: CASSGGANTEAFF; cdr3_nt: TGTGCCAGTAGCGGGGGGGCGAACACTGAAGCTTTCTTT; d_call: NA; j_call: TRBJ1-1; v_call: TRBV2; clone_size: NA
cdr3_aa: CASSPQGYGYTF; cdr3_nt: TGTGCCAGTAGTCCGCAGGGGTATGGCTACACCTTC; d_call: NA; j_call: TRBJ1-2; v_call: TRBV19; clone_size: NA
cdr3_aa: CATATGGRSGELFF; cdr3_nt: TGTGCCACTGCGACAGGGGGAAGATCCGGGGAGCTGTTTTTT; d_call: TRBD1; j_call: TRBJ2-2; v_call: TRBV19; clone_size: once
cdr3_aa: CASRYGMEGYSNQPQHF; cdr3_nt: TGTGCCAGTAGATATGGTATGGAGGGTTATAGCAATCAGCCCCAGCATTTT; d_call: NA; j_call: TRBJ1-5; v_call: TRBV19; clone_size: NA
cdr3_aa: CASSMRQGGSNQPQHF; cdr3_nt: TGTGCCAGTAGTATGAGACAGGGGGGGAGCAATCAGCCCCAGCATTTT; d_call: TRBD1; j_call: TRBJ1-5; v_call: TRBV19; clone_size: once
cdr3_aa: CASSLGTGVHYGYTF; cdr3_nt: TGCGCCAGCAGCCTAGGGACAGGGGTTCACTATGGCTACACCTTC; d_call: TRBD1; j_call: TRBJ1-2; v_call: TRBV5-1; clone_size: NA
cdr3_aa: CASSKEQDIYSNQPQHF; cdr3_nt: TGTGCCAGCAGCAAAGAACAGGATATCTATAGCAATCAGCCCCAGCATTTT; d_call: NA; j_call: TRBJ1-5; v_call: TRBV21-1; clone_size: NA
cdr3_aa: CASSKPGIATEAFF; cdr3_nt: TGTGCCAGCAGTAAGCCGGGGATCGCAACTGAAGCTTTCTTT; d_call: NA; j_call: TRBJ1-1; v_call: TRBV7-2; clone_size: NA
cdr3_aa: CASSQADTQYF; cdr3_nt: TGTGCCAGCAGTCAGGCAGATACGCAGTATTTT; d_call: NA; j_call: TRBJ2-3; v_call: TRBV12-3/TRBV12-4; clone_size: NA
cdr3_aa: CASNSGGGRTNEQFF; cdr3_nt: TGTGCCAGCAACTCCGGCGGGGGGCGTACGAATGAGCAGTTCTTC; d_call: TRBD2; j_call: TRBJ2-1; v_call: TRBV5-4; clone_size: NA
cdr3_aa: CASSRGLANEKLFF; cdr3_nt: TGTGCCAGCAGCAGGGGGTTGGCTAATGAAAAACTGTTTTTT; d_call: TRBD1; j_call: TRBJ1-4; v_call: TRBV6-5; clone_size: NA
cdr3_aa: CASSFPPGGLGHTDTQYF; cdr3_nt: TGTGCCAGCAGCTTTCCCCCGGGGGGGCTAGGACACACAGATACGCAGTATTTT; d_call: TRBD2; j_call: TRBJ2-3; v_call: TRBV7-9; clone_size: NA
cdr3_aa: CASRGQLTTNEKLFF; cdr3_nt: TGTGCCTCCCGAGGACAGCTTACAACTAATGAAAAACTGTTTTTT; d_call: NA; j_call: TRBJ1-4; v_call: TRBV10-3; clone_size: NA
cdr3_aa: CASSQVGRPTDTQYF; cdr3_nt: TGTGCCAGCAGCCAAGTCGGCAGGCCCACAGATACGCAGTATTTT; d_call: NA; j_call: TRBJ2-3; v_call: TRBV4-2; clone_size: NA
cdr3_aa: CASSLKVSWGPLFYGYTF; cdr3_nt: TGTGCCAGCAGCTTAAAGGTTTCTTGGGGGCCCCTATTCTATGGCTACACCTTC; d_call: NA; j_call: TRBJ1-2; v_call: TRBV11-2; clone_size: NA
cdr3_aa: CASGQDQETQYF; cdr3_nt: TGCGCCAGTGGACAGGACCAAGAGACCCAGTACTTC; d_call: TRBD1; j_call: TRBJ2-5; v_call: TRBV5-1; clone_size: NA
cdr3_aa: CASSPGRGAPETQYF; cdr3_nt: TGTGCCAGCAGTCCGGGCAGGGGCGCCCCAGAGACCCAGTACTTC; d_call: NA; j_call: TRBJ2-5; v_call: TRBV11-2; clone_size: few
cdr3_aa: CASSSVQGAMNTEAFF; cdr3_nt: TGTGCCAGCAGCTCTGTACAGGGTGCCATGAACACTGAAGCTTTCTTT; d_call: NA; j_call: TRBJ1-1; v_call: TRBV11-2; clone_size: NA
cdr3_aa: CASSGRGIYMAITF; cdr3_nt: TGTGCCAGCAGCGGGAGGGGGATTTATATGGCTATCACCTTC; d_call: NA; j_call: TRBJ1-2; v_call: TRBV11-2; clone_size: NA
cdr3_aa: CATSEKTGDTQYF; cdr3_nt: TGTGCCACCAGTGAGAAAACCGGAGATACGCAGTATTTT; d_call: NA; j_call: TRBJ2-3; v_call: TRBV24-1; clone_size: NA
cdr3_aa: CASSLSTAGEQFF; cdr3_nt: TGTGCCAGCAGTTTATCGACAGCGGGCGAGCAGTTCTTC; d_call: NA; j_call: TRBJ2-1; v_call: TRBV27; clone_size: NA
cdr3_aa: CAAKVGGERETQYF; cdr3_nt: TGTGCCGCCAAGGTAGGGGGCGAGAGGGAGACCCAGTACTTC; d_call: TRBD1; j_call: TRBJ2-5; v_call: TRBV5-4; clone_size: NA
cdr3_aa: CASSPLRGNTEAFF; cdr3_nt: TGTGCCAGCAGCCCACTACGGGGGAACACTGAAGCTTTCTTT; d_call: NA; j_call: TRBJ1-1; v_call: TRBV5-6; clone_size: few
cdr3_aa: CATSDSERGRETQYF; cdr3_nt: TGTGCCACCAGTGACTCCGAGCGGGGGCGGGAGACCCAGTACTTC; d_call: TRBD2; j_call: TRBJ2-5; v_call: TRBV24-1; clone_size: NA
cdr3_aa: CASSPGLAGHNEQFF; cdr3_nt: TGTGCCAGCAGCCCGGGACTAGCGGGACACAATGAGCAGTTCTTC; d_call: TRBD2; j_call: TRBJ2-1; v_call: TRBV18; clone_size: NA
cdr3_aa: CASSLKATGPDLSYGYTF; cdr3_nt: TGTGCCAGCAGCTTAAAAGCGACAGGCCCCGACCTCAGCTATGGCTACACCTTC; d_call: NA; j_call: TRBJ1-2; v_call: TRBV7-3; clone_size: NA
cdr3_aa: CASSATGGDQPQHF; cdr3_nt: TGCGCCAGCAGTGCTACAGGGGGTGATCAGCCCCAGCATTTT; d_call: TRBD1; j_call: TRBJ1-5; v_call: TRBV10-2; clone_size: NA
cdr3_aa: CASSQDRGLGNQPQHF; cdr3_nt: TGTGCCAGCAGCCAAGATAGAGGCCTGGGCAATCAGCCCCAGCATTTT; d_call: NA; j_call: TRBJ1-5; v_call: TRBV4-2; clone_size: NA
cdr3_aa: CASSYAGGRPGTEAFF; cdr3_nt: TGTGCCAGCAGTTACGCGGGGGGCCGACCGGGCACTGAAGCTTTCTTT; d_call: NA; j_call: TRBJ1-1; v_call: TRBV6-5; clone_size: NA
cdr3_aa: CASSPGSQLQDEKLFF; cdr3_nt: TGTGCCAGCTCACCAGGGTCGCAGCTCCAGGATGAAAAACTGTTTTTT; d_call: NA; j_call: TRBJ1-4; v_call: TRBV18; clone_size: NA
cdr3_aa: CASRRSGEETQYF; cdr3_nt: TGTGCCAGCAGACGTAGCGGGGAAGAGACCCAGTACTTC; d_call: TRBD2; j_call: TRBJ2-5; v_call: TRBV6-5; clone_size: NA
cdr3_aa: CASSLNTRPQHF; cdr3_nt: TGTGCCAGCAGTTTAAATACTCGGCCCCAGCATTTT; d_call: NA; j_call: TRBJ1-5; v_call: TRBV28; clone_size: NA
cdr3_aa: CASKGVDSNQPQHF; cdr3_nt: TGTGCCAGCAAGGGGGTCGATAGCAATCAGCCCCAGCATTTT; d_call: NA; j_call: TRBJ1-5; v_call: TRBV2; clone_size: NA
cdr3_aa: CANSPGQGLYGYTF; cdr3_nt: TGTGCCAACTCACCGGGACAGGGGCTCTATGGCTACACCTTC; d_call: TRBD1; j_call: TRBJ1-2; v_call: TRBV18; clone_size: NA
cdr3_aa: CASSETLTGTGSNEQFF; cdr3_nt: TGTGCCAGCAGTGAGACCCTAACCGGGACAGGGTCGAATGAGCAGTTCTTC; d_call: TRBD1; j_call: TRBJ2-1; v_call: TRBV25-1; clone_size: NA
cdr3_aa: CASSPQHSNQPQHF; cdr3_nt: TGTGCCAGCTCACCACAACATAGCAATCAGCCCCAGCATTTT; d_call: NA; j_call: TRBJ1-5; v_call: TRBV18; clone_size: NA
cdr3_aa: CASSQVRGNTEAFF; cdr3_nt: TGTGCCAGCAGCCAAGTCCGAGGGAACACTGAAGCTTTCTTT; d_call: NA; j_call: TRBJ1-1; v_call: TRBV3-1/TRBV3-2; clone_size: NA
cdr3_aa: CASSPPATGGLSGYTF; cdr3_nt: TGTGCCAGCAGCCCCCCTGCAACAGGGGGTTTGTCTGGCTACACCTTC; d_call: TRBD1; j_call: TRBJ1-2; v_call: TRBV9; clone_size: once
cdr3_aa: CASSLDAGSNYGYTF; cdr3_nt: TGTGCCAGCAGCTTGGACGCGGGCTCAAACTATGGCTACACCTTC; d_call: NA; j_call: TRBJ1-2; v_call: TRBV5-5; clone_size: NA
cdr3_aa: CASSQGAGRREAFF; cdr3_nt: TGTGCCAGCAGCCAAGGGGCGGGACGGCGTGAAGCTTTCTTT; d_call: NA; j_call: TRBJ1-1; v_call: TRBV3-1/TRBV3-2; clone_size: NA
cdr3_aa: CASSYLASNEQFF; cdr3_nt: TGTGCCAGCAGTTACTTAGCCTCCAATGAGCAGTTCTTC; d_call: NA; j_call: TRBJ2-1; v_call: TRBV6-6; clone_size: NA
cdr3_aa: CASSLADSNQPQHF; cdr3_nt: TGTGCCAGCAGTTTAGCGGATAGCAATCAGCCCCAGCATTTT; d_call: NA; j_call: TRBJ1-5; v_call: TRBV27; clone_size: NA
cdr3_aa: CASSRGRGQETQYF; cdr3_nt: TGCGCCAGCAGTAGGGGGAGGGGCCAAGAGACCCAGTACTTC; d_call: NA; j_call: TRBJ2-5; v_call: TRBV5-1; clone_size: NA
cdr3_aa: CATKGQGNTEAFF; cdr3_nt: TGTGCCACCAAGGGACAGGGGAACACTGAAGCTTTCTTT; d_call: TRBD1; j_call: TRBJ1-1; v_call: TRBV10-3; clone_size: NA
cdr3_aa: CASSSRNQRARLSTDTQYF; cdr3_nt: TGTGCCAGCAGCTCGAGAAATCAAAGAGCCAGGCTAAGCACAGATACGCAGTATTTT; d_call: NA; j_call: TRBJ2-3; v_call: TRBV11-2; clone_size: NA
cdr3_aa: CASSSLGGEQFF; cdr3_nt: TGTGCCAGCAGCTCACTGGGGGGAGAGCAGTTCTTC; d_call: NA; j_call: TRBJ2-1; v_call: TRBV7-3; clone_size: NA
cdr3_aa: CASSLLGRSNQPQHF; cdr3_nt: TGTGCCAGCAGTTTACTTGGCAGAAGCAATCAGCCCCAGCATTTT; d_call: NA; j_call: TRBJ1-5; v_call: TRBV27; clone_size: NA
cdr3_aa: CASSLSTGFTEAFF; cdr3_nt: TGTGCCAGCAGTTTATCGACAGGGTTCACTGAAGCTTTCTTT; d_call: TRBD1; j_call: TRBJ1-1; v_call: TRBV27; clone_size: NA
cdr3_aa: CASRTSGGADTQYF; cdr3_nt: TGTGCCTCGCGGACTAGCGGGGGGGCTGATACGCAGTATTTT; d_call: TRBD2; j_call: TRBJ2-3; v_call: TRBV30; clone_size: NA
cdr3_aa: CASSPATGTGGYTF; cdr3_nt: TGTGCCAGTAGCCCGGCCACCGGGACAGGAGGCTACACCTTC; d_call: TRBD1; j_call: TRBJ1-2; v_call: TRBV19; clone_size: NA